These T cell receptor beta chains were read from a single sample in a study of radiotherapy plus CTLA-4 blockade in lung cancer. The repertoire was sequenced with immunoSEQ multiplex PCR; TCRdb's copy has only in-frame clones and lacks some. The data show 55,000 or so clones, approximately 80% seen once. The source material was peripheral blood, sampled from a patient treated with radiotherapy plus ipilimumab. These receptors were collected from a human donor with non-small cell lung cancer whose response to radiotherapy plus ipilimumab could not be evaluated. Both conserved end residues are part of each CDR3.

J gene: TRBJ1-2
V gene: TRBV29-1
CDR3 protein: CSAGSAGWAGVRDNYGYTF

J gene: TRBJ1-2
V gene: TRBV6-1
CDR3 protein: CASSEVAGYGYTF

J gene: TRBJ2-1
V gene: TRBV9
CDR3 protein: CASSAGQGTYNEQFF

J gene: TRBJ1-3
V gene: TRBV2
CDR3 protein: CASSNPGQGISRRGNTIYF

J gene: TRBJ1-2
V gene: TRBV9
CDR3 protein: CASSPHTYGYTF

J gene: TRBJ1-2
V gene: TRBV27
CDR3 protein: CASSTRDDRLYGYTF

J gene: TRBJ2-1
V gene: TRBV4-1
CDR3 protein: CASSQERREKQFF

J gene: TRBJ2-7
V gene: TRBV7-2
CDR3 protein: CASSISSGGALTYEQYF

J gene: TRBJ2-6
V gene: TRBV7-2
CDR3 protein: CASSLTGDGANVLTF

J gene: TRBJ2-1
V gene: TRBV10-1
CDR3 protein: CASQDTSYNEQFF

J gene: TRBJ1-1
V gene: TRBV6-5
CDR3 protein: CASSYGRTGNTEAFF

J gene: TRBJ2-3
V gene: TRBV7-8
CDR3 protein: CASSFPTEASTDTQYF

J gene: TRBJ1-3
V gene: TRBV2
CDR3 protein: CASSATLSSGNTIYF

J gene: TRBJ1-5
V gene: TRBV27
CDR3 protein: CASSTGTGGNQPQHF

J gene: TRBJ2-3
V gene: TRBV2
CDR3 protein: CASTRGQGTTDTQYF

J gene: TRBJ1-2
V gene: TRBV6-1
CDR3 protein: CASRSDRVVDYGYTF

J gene: TRBJ2-1
V gene: TRBV7-8
CDR3 protein: CASSGQGSYNEQFF

J gene: TRBJ2-3
V gene: TRBV9
CDR3 protein: CASSVVGTSSTDTQYF

J gene: TRBJ1-1
V gene: TRBV5-1
CDR3 protein: CASSPRTGVVTEAFF

J gene: TRBJ1-2
V gene: TRBV7-8
CDR3 protein: CASSSGGGPYGYTF

J gene: TRBJ1-6
V gene: TRBV7-2
CDR3 protein: CASSAPGHTYNSPLHF

J gene: TRBJ1-2
V gene: TRBV4-3
CDR3 protein: CASSQDYGAAGFYGYTF

J gene: TRBJ1-2
V gene: TRBV27
CDR3 protein: CASTQAGQGTPNYGYTF

J gene: TRBJ1-1
V gene: TRBV6-5
CDR3 protein: CASSSQGLMNTEAFF

J gene: TRBJ2-7
V gene: TRBV7-9
CDR3 protein: CASSFRQDPSYEQYF

J gene: TRBJ2-1
V gene: TRBV6-1
CDR3 protein: CASSRGTSGRNEQFF

J gene: TRBJ2-7
V gene: TRBV5-4
CDR3 protein: CASSSDRGGTPEQYF

J gene: TRBJ2-5
V gene: TRBV7-8
CDR3 protein: CASSIWASFGETQYF

J gene: TRBJ2-1
V gene: TRBV10-3
CDR3 protein: CATTGQQNYNEQFF

J gene: TRBJ2-3
V gene: TRBV30
CDR3 protein: CAPRQVGAGGSTDTQYF

J gene: TRBJ2-7
V gene: TRBV9
CDR3 protein: CASSARDSGYEQYF

J gene: TRBJ2-1
V gene: TRBV5-1
CDR3 protein: CASSLGTSGRTGEQFF

J gene: TRBJ2-7
V gene: TRBV5-1
CDR3 protein: CASSQGGAQQQYF

J gene: TRBJ1-2
V gene: TRBV28
CDR3 protein: CASLKTGAGYGYTF

J gene: TRBJ2-2
V gene: TRBV4-3
CDR3 protein: CASSRGDRATGELFF

J gene: TRBJ2-1
V gene: TRBV2
CDR3 protein: CASSEWQEQFF

J gene: TRBJ1-5
V gene: TRBV29-1
CDR3 protein: CSVSDTRGNQPQHF

J gene: TRBJ1-1
V gene: TRBV6-1
CDR3 protein: CASSGARNTEAFF

J gene: TRBJ1-4
V gene: TRBV14
CDR3 protein: CASSLNRGLTTNEKLFF

J gene: TRBJ2-5
V gene: TRBV5-1
CDR3 protein: CASSLQARDSETQYF

J gene: TRBJ2-3
V gene: TRBV4-1
CDR3 protein: CASSLNRVRLAGGRDTQYF

J gene: TRBJ2-3
V gene: TRBV5-6
CDR3 protein: CASSWGGGDTQYF

J gene: TRBJ2-5
V gene: TRBV13
CDR3 protein: CASSLFAGGKETQYF

J gene: TRBJ1-4
V gene: TRBV6-5
CDR3 protein: CASSTGTAVEKLFF

J gene: TRBJ2-6
V gene: TRBV11-2
CDR3 protein: CASSLDAQAYSGANVLTF

J gene: TRBJ1-6
V gene: TRBV10-2
CDR3 protein: CASSESNGSGTLHF

J gene: TRBJ2-7
V gene: TRBV4-3
CDR3 protein: CASSQGTSSYEQYF

J gene: TRBJ1-4
V gene: TRBV7-2
CDR3 protein: CASSLQGQWGKNEKLFF

J gene: TRBJ2-7
V gene: TRBV7-2
CDR3 protein: CASSDDGGREQYF

J gene: TRBJ2-1
V gene: TRBV4-1
CDR3 protein: CASSQGGIAGGDNEQFF

J gene: TRBJ1-2
V gene: TRBV2
CDR3 protein: CASSEGQNYGYTF

J gene: TRBJ2-3
V gene: TRBV9
CDR3 protein: CASSVEGQGLSTDTQYF